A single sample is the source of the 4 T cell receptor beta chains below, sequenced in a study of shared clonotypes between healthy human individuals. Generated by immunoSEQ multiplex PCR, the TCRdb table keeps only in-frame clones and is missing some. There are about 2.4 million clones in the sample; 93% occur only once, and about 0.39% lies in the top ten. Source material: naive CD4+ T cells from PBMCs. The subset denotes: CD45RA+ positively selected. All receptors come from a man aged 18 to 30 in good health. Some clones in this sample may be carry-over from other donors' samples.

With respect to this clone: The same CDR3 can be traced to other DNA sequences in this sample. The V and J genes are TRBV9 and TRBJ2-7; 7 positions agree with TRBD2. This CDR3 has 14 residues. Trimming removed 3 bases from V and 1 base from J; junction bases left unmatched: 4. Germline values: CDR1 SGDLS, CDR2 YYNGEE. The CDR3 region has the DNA TGTGCCAGCAGCGATGGACTAGAATCCTACGAGCAGTACTTC. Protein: CASSDGLESYEQYF.

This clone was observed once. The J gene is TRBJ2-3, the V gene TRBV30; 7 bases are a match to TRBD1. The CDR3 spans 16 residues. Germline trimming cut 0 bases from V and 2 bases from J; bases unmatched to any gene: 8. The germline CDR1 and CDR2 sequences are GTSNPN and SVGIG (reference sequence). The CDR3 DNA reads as TGTGCCTGGAGTGTGGGTGACAGGGTATCCACAGATACGCAGTATTTT. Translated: CAWSVGDRVSTDTQYF.

The CDR3 loop reads CASSHYVHTDTQYF. The CDR3 DNA reads as TGCGCCAGCAGCCATTATGTACACACAGATACGCAGTATTTT. This sequence joins TRBV4-1 and TRBJ2-3, with D uncertain. The germline gives CDR1 MGHRA, CDR2 YSYEKL. Trimming stripped 3 bases from V and 2 bases from J, with 9 bases between. The CDR3 runs 14 residues.

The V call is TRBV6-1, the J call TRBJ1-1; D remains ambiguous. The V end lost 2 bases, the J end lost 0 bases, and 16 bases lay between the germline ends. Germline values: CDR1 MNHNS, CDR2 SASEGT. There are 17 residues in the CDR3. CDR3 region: CASSERRRASLNTEAFF. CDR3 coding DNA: TGTGCCAGCAGTGAAAGGAGAAGAGCGTCACTGAACACTGAAGCTTTCTTT.